The clone carrying this T cell receptor beta chain was seen only a few times. The CDR3 is made up of 12 amino acids. CDR1 SQVTM and CDR2 ANQGSEA come from the germline V gene. Between the trimmed V and J ends, which lost 4 bases and 8 bases, there was a span of 12 bases. The data were obtained in a study of blood T cells in healthy people across ages. Study-wide context: The capture of about one barcoded beta molecule per two T cells was achieved by template switching.

A sample-barcoded 5' primer and a J-beta primer mix were used in a second PCR of about 6 to 12 cycles. Using its own MiXCR run on the 5' RACE reads, TCRdb lists one record per CDR3 protein. The top ten clones hold around 15% of a sample with some 900,000 distinct CDR3 sequences, 48% of them seen once. This sequence originates from a man aged 25 to 45 in good health. The genes are TRBV29-1 and TRBJ2-1, with D possibly TRBD1 on 6 matching bases. The sample consisted of blood. DNA of the CDR3: TGCAGCGTTGGTGATTACAGGGATGAGCAGTTCTTC. It encodes CSVGDYRDEQFF.